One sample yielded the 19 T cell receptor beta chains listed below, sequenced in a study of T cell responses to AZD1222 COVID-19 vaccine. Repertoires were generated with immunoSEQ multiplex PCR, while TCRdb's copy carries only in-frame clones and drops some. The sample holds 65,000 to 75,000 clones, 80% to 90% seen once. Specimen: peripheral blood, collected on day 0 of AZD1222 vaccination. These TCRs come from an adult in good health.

CDR3 DNA sequence: TGTGCCAGCAGTCCGGACAGGGTTGAGCAGTACTTC. This gives the protein CASSPDRVEQYF. This sequence joins TRBV28 and TRBJ2-7, with 8 bases identical to TRBD1. The length of the CDR3 is 12 residues. The V and J ends lost 5 bases and 7 bases, in that order; junction bases with no gene match: 4. Germline CDR1 and CDR2: MDHEN and SYDVKM.

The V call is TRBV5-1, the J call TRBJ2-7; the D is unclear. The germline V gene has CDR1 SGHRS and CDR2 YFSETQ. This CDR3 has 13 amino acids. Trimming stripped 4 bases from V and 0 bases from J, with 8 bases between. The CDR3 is CASSEDGSYEQYF. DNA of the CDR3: TGCGCCAGCAGCGAGGACGGCTCCTACGAGCAGTACTTC.

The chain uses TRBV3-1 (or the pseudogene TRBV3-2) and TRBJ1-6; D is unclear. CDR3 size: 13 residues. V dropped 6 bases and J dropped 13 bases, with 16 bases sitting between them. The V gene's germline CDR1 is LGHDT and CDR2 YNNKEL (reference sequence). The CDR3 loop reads CASRTSLSSPLHF. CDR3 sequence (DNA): TGTGCCAGCAGAACCTCCCTTTCTTCGCCCCTCCACTTT.

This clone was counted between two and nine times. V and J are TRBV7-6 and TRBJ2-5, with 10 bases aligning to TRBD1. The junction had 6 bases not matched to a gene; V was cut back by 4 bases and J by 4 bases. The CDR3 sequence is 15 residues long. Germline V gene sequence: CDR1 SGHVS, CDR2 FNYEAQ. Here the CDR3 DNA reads TGTGCCAGCAGCTCGCAGGGGACAGGGGTAGAGACCCAGTACTTC. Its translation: CASSSQGTGVETQYF.

The CDR3 reads CASSYSRTGMNTEAFF. CDR3 DNA sequence: TGTGCCAGCAGTTACTCGAGGACAGGCATGAACACTGAAGCTTTCTTT. The rearrangement joins TRBV6-5 to TRBJ1-1; TRBD1 aligns across 7 bases. The CDR3 length is 16 residues. Germline assignment: CDR1 MNHEY and CDR2 SVGAGI. V lost 0 bases to trimming and J lost 0 bases; unmatched junction nucleotides: 4.

The DNA for the CDR3 is TGTGCCAGCACCCGGGACAGGGTAGGGAACGAGCAGTTCTTC. This gives the protein CASTRDRVGNEQFF. The chain employs TRBV11-3 and TRBJ2-1; 9 bases fit TRBD1. The junction had 11 bases not matched to a gene; V was cut back by 7 bases and J by 10 bases. This CDR3 contains 14 residues. The germline V gene encodes CDR1 SGHNT and CDR2 YENEEA.

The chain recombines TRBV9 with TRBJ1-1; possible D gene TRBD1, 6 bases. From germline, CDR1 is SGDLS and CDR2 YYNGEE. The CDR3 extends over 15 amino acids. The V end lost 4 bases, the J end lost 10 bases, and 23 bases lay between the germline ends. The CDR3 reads CASSPVDSQDRGAFF. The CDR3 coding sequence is TGTGCCAGCAGCCCTGTGGACAGTCAAGATCGTGGAGCTTTCTTT.

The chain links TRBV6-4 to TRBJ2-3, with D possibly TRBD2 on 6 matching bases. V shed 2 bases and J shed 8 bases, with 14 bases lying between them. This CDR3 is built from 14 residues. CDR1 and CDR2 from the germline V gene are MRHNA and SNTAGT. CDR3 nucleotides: TGTGCCAGCAGTGACACCCGGGACTCCGGTACGCAGTATTTT. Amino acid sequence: CASSDTRDSGTQYF.

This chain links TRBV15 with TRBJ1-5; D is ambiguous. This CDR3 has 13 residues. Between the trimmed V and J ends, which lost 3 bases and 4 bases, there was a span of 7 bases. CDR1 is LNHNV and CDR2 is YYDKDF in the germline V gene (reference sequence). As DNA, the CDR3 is TGTGCCACCAGCAGGAAGTCGAATCAGCCCCAGCATTTT. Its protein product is CATSRKSNQPQHF.

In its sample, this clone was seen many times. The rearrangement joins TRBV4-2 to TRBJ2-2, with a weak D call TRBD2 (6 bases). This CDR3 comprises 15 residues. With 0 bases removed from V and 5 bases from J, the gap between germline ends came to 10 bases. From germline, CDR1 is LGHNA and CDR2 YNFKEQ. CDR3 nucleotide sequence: TGTGCCAGCAGCCAAGAGGGGGGATTGACCGGGGAGCTGTTTTTT. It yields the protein CASSQEGGLTGELFF.

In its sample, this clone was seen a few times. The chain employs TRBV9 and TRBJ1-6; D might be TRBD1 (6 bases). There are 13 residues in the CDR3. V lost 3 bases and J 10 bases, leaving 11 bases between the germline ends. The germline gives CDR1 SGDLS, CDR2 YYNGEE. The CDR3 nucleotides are TGTGCCAGCAGCGGGGGGGCCGCGTCACCCCTCCACTTT. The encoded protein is CASSGGAASPLHF. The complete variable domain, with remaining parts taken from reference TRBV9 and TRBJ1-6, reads DSGVTQTPKHLITATGQRVTLRCSPRSGDLSVYWYQQSLDQGLQFLIQYYNGEERAKGNILERFSAQQFPDLHSELNLSSLELGDSALYFCASSGGAASPLHFGNGTRLTVT.

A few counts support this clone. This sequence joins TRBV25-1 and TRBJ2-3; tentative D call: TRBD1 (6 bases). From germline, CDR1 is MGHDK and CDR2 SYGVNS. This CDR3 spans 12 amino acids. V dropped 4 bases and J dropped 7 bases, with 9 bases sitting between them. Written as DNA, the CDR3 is TGTGCCAGCAGTGCACAGGGATATACGCAGTATTTT. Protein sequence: CASSAQGYTQYF.

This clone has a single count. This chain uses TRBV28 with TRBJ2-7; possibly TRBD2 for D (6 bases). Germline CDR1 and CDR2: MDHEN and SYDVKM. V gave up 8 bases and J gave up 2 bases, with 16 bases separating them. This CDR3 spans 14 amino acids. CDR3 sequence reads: CASRGSRGAYEQYF. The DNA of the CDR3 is TGTGCCAGCCGAGGGTCGCGCGGGGCCTACGAGCAGTACTTC.

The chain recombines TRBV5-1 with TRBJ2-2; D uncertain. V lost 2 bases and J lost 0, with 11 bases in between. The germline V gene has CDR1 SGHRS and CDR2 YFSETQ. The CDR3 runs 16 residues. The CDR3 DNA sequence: TGCGCCAGCAGCTTACAGAGCCAAACGAACACCGGGGAGCTGTTTTTT. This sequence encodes CASSLQSQTNTGELFF.

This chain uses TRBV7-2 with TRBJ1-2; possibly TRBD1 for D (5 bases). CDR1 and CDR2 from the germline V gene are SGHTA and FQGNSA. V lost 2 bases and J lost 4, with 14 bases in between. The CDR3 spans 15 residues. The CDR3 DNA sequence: TGTGCCAGCAGCTTAACCGGGACGGATCCCTATGGCTACACCTTC. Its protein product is CASSLTGTDPYGYTF.

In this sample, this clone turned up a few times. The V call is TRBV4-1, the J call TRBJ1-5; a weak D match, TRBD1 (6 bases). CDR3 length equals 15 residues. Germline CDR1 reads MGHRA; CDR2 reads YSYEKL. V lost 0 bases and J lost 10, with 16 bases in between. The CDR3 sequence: CASSQDRTASQPQHF. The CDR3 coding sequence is TGCGCCAGCAGCCAAGACCGGACAGCTTCGCAACCCCAGCATTTT.

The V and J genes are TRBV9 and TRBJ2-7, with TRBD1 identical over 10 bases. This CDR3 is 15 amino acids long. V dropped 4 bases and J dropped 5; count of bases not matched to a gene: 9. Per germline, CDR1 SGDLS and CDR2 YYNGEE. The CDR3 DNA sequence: TGTGCCAGCAGCTCACGGACAGGGGGAATGGACGAGCAGTACTTC. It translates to CASSSRTGGMDEQYF. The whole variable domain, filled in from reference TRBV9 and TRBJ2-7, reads DSGVTQTPKHLITATGQRVTLRCSPRSGDLSVYWYQQSLDQGLQFLIQYYNGEERAKGNILERFSAQQFPDLHSELNLSSLELGDSALYFCASSSRTGGMDEQYFGPGTRLTVT.

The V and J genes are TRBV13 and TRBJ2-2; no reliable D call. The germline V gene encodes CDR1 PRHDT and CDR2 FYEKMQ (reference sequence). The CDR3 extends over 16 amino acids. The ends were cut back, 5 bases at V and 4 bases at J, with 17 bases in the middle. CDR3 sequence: CASSTGRNKATGELFF. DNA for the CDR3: TGTGCCAGCAGCACCGGCCGGAACAAGGCCACCGGGGAGCTGTTTTTT.

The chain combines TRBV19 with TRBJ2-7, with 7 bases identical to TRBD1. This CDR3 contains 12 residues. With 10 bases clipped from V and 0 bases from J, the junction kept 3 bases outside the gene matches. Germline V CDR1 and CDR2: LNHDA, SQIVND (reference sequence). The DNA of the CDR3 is TGTGCCACCGGGACAGCCTCCTACGAGCAGTACTTC. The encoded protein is CATGTASYEQYF. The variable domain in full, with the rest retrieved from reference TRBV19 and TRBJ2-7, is DGGITQSPKYLFRKEGQNVTLSCEQNLNHDAMYWYRQDPGQGLRLIYYSQIVNDFQKGDIAEGYSVSREKKESFPLTVTSAQKNPTAFYLCATGTASYEQYFGPGTRLTVT.